A selection of T cell receptor beta chains follows, all from one sample in a study of T cell responses to AZD1222 COVID-19 vaccine. Method: immunoSEQ multiplex PCR; TCRdb's copy keeps in-frame clones and lacks some. The top ten hold approximately 1.5% of the sample, which has roughly 150,000 clones, 92% seen once. The sample consisted of peripheral blood, taken on day 0 of AZD1222 vaccination. These receptors were collected from an adult in good health. Both conserved end residues are part of each CDR3. The D gene is left open where the match is weak. Expanded clones are given a class, and other clones once, few, many or no size at all.

J | V | D | size | CDR3 | DNA
TRBJ1-2 | TRBV27 | TRBD1 | once | CASRRDRANYGYTF | TGTGCCAGCAGAAGGGACAGGGCCAACTATGGCTACACCTTC
TRBJ1-2 | TRBV2 | - | - | CASSDPLEIANYGYTF | TGTGCCAGCAGTGATCCTTTGGAGATAGCTAACTATGGCTACACCTTC
TRBJ1-4 | TRBV19 | - | once | CASRTGLREKLFF | TGTGCCAGTCGGACCGGGCTGCGCGAAAAACTGTTTTTT
TRBJ2-1 | TRBV11-2 | - | - | CASSLAHYSSYNEQFF | TGTGCCAGCAGCTTGGCACACTATTCGTCCTACAATGAGCAGTTCTTC
TRBJ2-5 | TRBV5-4 | TRBD1 | - | CASSPPMPGQGQETQYF | TGTGCCAGCAGCCCCCCGATGCCTGGACAGGGACAAGAGACCCAGTACTTC
TRBJ1-5 | TRBV6-1 | - | - | CASSEFGGSNQPQHF | TGTGCCAGCAGTGAATTTGGGGGTAGCAATCAGCCCCAGCATTTT
TRBJ2-1 | TRBV7-9 | TRBD1 | - | CASSLDRGPDNEQFF | TGTGCCAGCAGCTTAGACAGGGGTCCAGACAATGAGCAGTTCTTC
TRBJ2-5 | TRBV19 | - | - | CASSKWGSGETQYF | TGTGCCAGTAGTAAGTGGGGCAGTGGGGAGACCCAGTACTTC
TRBJ1-4 | TRBV18 | TRBD1 | - | CASSPLQGASEKLFF | TGTGCCAGCTCACCACTACAGGGGGCAAGCGAAAAACTGTTTTTT
TRBJ1-4 | TRBV19 | TRBD1 | - | CASSIGRQGPTIEKLFF | TGTGCCAGTAGTATCGGAAGACAGGGCCCGACGATTGAAAAACTGTTTTTT
TRBJ2-7 | TRBV14 | - | - | CASSQDLTSYEQYF | TGTGCCAGCAGCCAAGATCTGACTTCCTACGAGCAGTACTTC
TRBJ2-7 | TRBV7-3 | - | - | CASSLQQGPTYEQYF | TGTGCCAGCAGCTTGCAGCAAGGGCCAACCTACGAGCAGTACTTC
TRBJ2-7 | TRBV12-5 | - | - | CASALRLPDRSYEQYF | TGTGCTAGTGCCCTTCGGCTCCCGGACAGATCCTACGAGCAGTACTTC
TRBJ1-2 | TRBV3-1/TRBV3-2 | - | - | CASSHRGTQGGITF | TGTGCCAGCAGCCACCGCGGGACTCAGGGAGGGATCACCTTC
TRBJ2-7 | TRBV3-1/TRBV3-2 | - | - | CASSQALYAESYEQYF | TGTGCCAGCAGCCAAGCCCTATACGCGGAGTCCTACGAGCAGTACTTC
TRBJ1-5 | TRBV10-3 | TRBD1 | - | CAISIDRDQPQHF | TGTGCCATCAGTATAGACAGGGATCAGCCCCAGCATTTT
TRBJ2-1 | TRBV2 | - | - | CASSEGESSYNEQFF | TGTGCCAGCAGTGAAGGAGAGAGCTCCTACAATGAGCAGTTCTTC
TRBJ1-2 | TRBV12-3/TRBV12-4 | - | - | CASSSPSGYTF | TGTGCCAGCAGTTCACCGTCGGGCTACACCTTC
TRBJ1-6 | TRBV28 | - | once | CASRFGQFNSPLHF | TGTGCCAGCAGGTTCGGACAGTTTAATTCACCCCTCCACTTT
TRBJ1-5 | TRBV19 | - | - | CASSAQDTSNQPQHF | TGTGCCAGTAGTGCCCAAGACACTTCTAATCAGCCCCAGCATTTT
TRBJ1-2 | TRBV5-4 | - | - | CASSSRGANYGYTF | TGTGCCAGCAGCTCACGAGGGGCTAACTATGGCTACACCTTC
TRBJ2-7 | TRBV7-9 | - | few | CASSLVPTYEQYF | TGTGCCAGCAGCTTAGTTCCGACCTACGAGCAGTACTTC
TRBJ1-4 | TRBV6-5 | - | - | CAGRSEDYNEKLFF | TGTGCCGGCCGATCCGAGGATTATAATGAAAAACTGTTTTTT
TRBJ1-5 | TRBV27 | - | - | CASSFGSTSNQPQHF | TGTGCCAGCAGCTTTGGGTCCACGAGCAATCAGCCCCAGCATTTT
TRBJ2-4 | TRBV28 | TRBD2 | - | CASRPLPQLAGGKNIQYF | TGTGCCAGCAGACCCCTACCCCAACTAGCGGGAGGAAAAAACATTCAGTACTTC
TRBJ1-1 | TRBV19 | TRBD1 | - | CASSIAWTGGPPFF | TGTGCCAGTAGTATAGCCTGGACAGGGGGGCCTCCTTTCTTT
TRBJ2-5 | TRBV29-1 | - | once | CSVEWGAVGKTQYF | TGCAGCGTTGAATGGGGGGCGGTGGGAAAGACCCAGTACTTC
TRBJ2-2 | TRBV23-1 | - | - | CASSQFDGENNPSGTGELFF | TGCGCCAGCAGTCAATTTGACGGGGAGAACAACCCCTCGGGCACCGGGGAGCTGTTTTTT
TRBJ1-2 | TRBV10-3 | - | - | CAISDPGSNYGYTF | TGTGCCATCAGTGACCCAGGGTCCAACTATGGCTACACCTTC
TRBJ1-5 | TRBV30 | TRBD1 | - | CAWSIGQGARQPQHF | TGTGCCTGGAGTATAGGACAGGGGGCACGTCAGCCCCAGCATTTT
TRBJ1-4 | TRBV25-1 | - | - | CASSETFEKLFF | TGTGCCAGCAGTGAGACTTTCGAAAAACTGTTTTTT
TRBJ1-2 | TRBV18 | - | - | CASSSPGARGVYYGYTF | TGTGCCAGCTCATCTCCAGGTGCGCGGGGGGTGTACTATGGCTACACCTTC
TRBJ2-1 | TRBV7-9 | - | - | CASSPGRGVLYNEQFF | TGTGCCAGCAGCCCTGGCCGCGGGGTTTTATACAATGAGCAGTTCTTC
TRBJ1-6 | TRBV2 | - | - | CASNKGVGNSPLHF | TGTGCCAGCAATAAGGGGGTAGGGAATTCACCCCTCCACTTT
TRBJ1-2 | TRBV19 | - | once | CASSAVLRGYTF | TGTGCCAGTAGTGCGGTTCTGAGAGGCTACACCTTC
TRBJ1-5 | TRBV2 | TRBD1 | many | CASSVDRGNQPQHF | TGTGCCAGCAGTGTTGACAGGGGCAATCAGCCCCAGCATTTT
TRBJ1-1 | TRBV30 | TRBD1 | - | CAWSRQGNTEAFF | TGTGCCTGGAGTAGACAGGGGAACACTGAAGCTTTCTTT
TRBJ1-4 | TRBV14 | - | - | CASSKEDSTLLNEKLFF | TGTGCCAGCAGCAAGGAGGACAGCACATTACTTAATGAAAAACTGTTTTTT
TRBJ1-5 | TRBV19 | TRBD1 | - | CASSARQGKQPQHF | TGTGCCAGTAGTGCGAGACAGGGTAAACAGCCCCAGCATTTT
TRBJ2-5 | TRBV5-5 | - | - | CASSLGARGDRETQYF | TGTGCCAGCAGCTTGGGTGCCAGGGGAGATCGAGAGACCCAGTACTTC
TRBJ1-1 | TRBV5-1 | - | - | CASSLSPQGLNTEAFF | TGCGCCAGCAGCTTGTCCCCACAGGGCCTGAACACTGAAGCTTTCTTT
TRBJ1-2 | TRBV2 | - | - | CASSEVGAGSMYGYTF | TGTGCCAGCAGTGAAGTGGGGGCAGGGTCCATGTATGGCTACACCTTC
TRBJ1-2 | TRBV5-1 | - | - | CASSFQRLTPATNYGYTF | TGCGCCAGCAGCTTCCAGAGGCTAACCCCCGCCACTAACTATGGCTACACCTTC
TRBJ1-1 | TRBV6-1 | - | - | CASSEAEWAGLLNTEAFF | TGTGCCAGCAGTGAAGCAGAGTGGGCAGGGCTGCTGAACACTGAAGCTTTCTTT
TRBJ1-2 | TRBV19 | - | - | CASSIGGAVDYTF | TGTGCCAGTAGTATTGGCGGGGCCGTGGACTACACCTTC
TRBJ1-4 | TRBV11-2 | - | once | CASSLGTFPTNEKLFF | TGTGCCAGCAGCTTAGGGACTTTTCCAACTAATGAAAAACTGTTTTTT
TRBJ2-7 | TRBV6-5 | - | - | CASGDGTYEQYF | TGTGCCAGCGGGGACGGAACCTACGAGCAGTACTTC
TRBJ2-5 | TRBV3-1/TRBV3-2 | TRBD2 | - | CASSLLGLAGQQETQYF | TGTGCCAGCAGCCTCCTCGGACTAGCGGGGCAACAAGAGACCCAGTACTTC
TRBJ1-2 | TRBV27 | - | - | CASSFSRTGYGYTF | TGTGCCAGCAGTTTCTCGAGGACCGGGTATGGCTACACCTTC